These 21 T cell receptor beta chains originate from one sample sequenced in a study of radiotherapy plus CTLA-4 blockade in lung cancer. The protocol was immunoSEQ multiplex PCR, while the TCRdb copy is restricted to in-frame clones and leaves out a portion. The table records approximately 80,000 clones, approximately 73% of them present only once. The material was peripheral blood, obtained from a patient treated with radiotherapy plus ipilimumab. These receptors all come from a human donor with non-small cell lung cancer whose response to radiotherapy plus ipilimumab could not be evaluated.

The V gene is TRBV6-5, the J gene TRBJ2-7; 12 bases match TRBD1. The J segment lost 7 bases and the V segment lost 6 bases, leaving 10 bases of the junction unmatched. This CDR3 has 15 amino acids. Germline V gene sequence: CDR1 MNHEY, CDR2 SVGAGI. In DNA, the CDR3 is TGTGCCAGCAGCGACTTGGGACAGGGGGCAGGTGAGCAGTACTTC. It encodes CASSDLGQGAGEQYF.

Here the CDR3 DNA reads TGTGCCAGCAGCCCCAGGGGATTATACGAGCAGTACTTC. It specifies CASSPRGLYEQYF. The chain recombines TRBV14 with TRBJ2-7, with a weak D call TRBD1 (6 bases). V lost 4 bases and J 4 bases, leaving 11 bases between the germline ends. The CDR3 loop spans 13 amino acids. Germline V gene sequence: CDR1 SGHDN, CDR2 FVKESK.

This clone was counted a few times. The rearrangement uses TRBV30 and TRBJ1-2, with TRBD1 as a possible D gene (5 bases). CDR3 length equals 12 residues. CDR1 and CDR2 from the germline V gene are GTSNPN and SVGIG (reference sequence). With 3 bases removed from V and 8 bases from J, the gap between germline ends came to 13 bases. In nucleotides, the CDR3 is TGTGCCTGGAGGCAACAGGCGGAAGGCTACACCTTC. Translated: CAWRQQAEGYTF.

V usage is TRBV12-5 and J usage is TRBJ2-2, with D unclear. The CDR3 loop spans 15 amino acids. Germline lookup yields CDR1 LGHNT and CDR2 FRNRAP. With 2 bases removed from V and 7 bases from J, the gap between germline ends came to 14 bases. CDR3 loop: CASGLSARLGGELFF. CDR3 coding DNA: TGTGCTAGTGGTTTGTCCGCCAGACTCGGCGGGGAGCTGTTTTTT.

This sequence joins TRBV2 and TRBJ1-2, with 12 bases identical to TRBD1. The ends lost 5 bases at V and 3 bases at J; junction bases unmatched: 4. CDR1 and CDR2 from the germline V gene are SNHLY and FYNNEI. The CDR3 has 15 residues. The CDR3 sequence: CASSPGQGAHYGYTF. CDR3 nucleotides: TGTGCCAGCAGTCCGGGACAGGGGGCGCACTATGGCTACACCTTC.

This clone came up a few times. The V call is TRBV6-5, the J call TRBJ1-1, with TRBD1 matching 9 bases. After removal of 6 bases from V and 0 bases from J, the junction contained 5 bases not matched to a gene. Germline values: CDR1 MNHEY, CDR2 SVGAGI. This CDR3 is built from 15 residues. CDR3 residues: CASRWTGVMNTEAFF. For the CDR3, the DNA is TGTGCCAGCAGGTGGACAGGGGTAATGAACACTGAAGCTTTCTTT.

Many counts were recorded for this clone. Written as DNA, the CDR3 is TGTGCCAGCAGTGAAGGTCCTAGCAGATTCTACGAGCAGTACTTC. It translates to CASSEGPSRFYEQYF. The chain has TRBV2 and TRBJ2-7; maybe TRBD2 (5 bases). CDR3 size: 15 residues. In germline, CDR1 is SNHLY, CDR2 FYNNEI. The ends were cut back, 1 base at V and 3 bases at J, with 13 bases in the middle.

CDR3 in DNA: TGTGCCAGCAGCGTAGTATCTGGAGTGGCTGGAAACACCATATATTTT. Amino acid sequence: CASSVVSGVAGNTIYF. V and J are TRBV9 and TRBJ1-3, with no clear D. Germline V gives CDR1 SGDLS, CDR2 YYNGEE. The V gene lost 0 bases and the J gene lost 2 bases, with 12 bases spanning the gap. The CDR3 totals 16 residues.

The chain employs TRBV4-1 and TRBJ1-2; 11 nucleotides line up with TRBD1. The CDR3 loop spans 17 amino acids. V lost 4 bases to trimming and J lost 4 bases; unmatched junction nucleotides: 11. CDR1 and CDR2 from the germline V gene are MGHRA and YSYEKL. CDR3 DNA sequence: TGCGCCAGCAGCCCACTTTGGACAGGGGGCGCTTTCTATGGCTACACCTTC. As protein: CASSPLWTGGAFYGYTF.

The chain links TRBV6-1 to TRBJ2-5; TRBD1 matches at 9 bases. The CDR3 spans 11 residues. Germline trimming cut 5 bases from V and 13 bases from J; bases unmatched to any gene: 5. Germline loops: CDR1 MNHNS, CDR2 SASEGT. The CDR3 loop is CASSPGQGRYF. The CDR3 nucleotides read TGTGCCAGCAGTCCAGGACAGGGGAGGTACTTC.

The J gene is TRBJ2-5, the V gene TRBV5-6; 9 bases match TRBD2. This CDR3 is 16 amino acids long. The germline V gene has CDR1 SGHDT and CDR2 YYEEEE. Germline trimming cut 4 bases from V and 5 bases from J; bases unmatched to any gene: 12. The CDR3 protein is CASSPGVAGVSETQYF. The CDR3 DNA sequence: TGTGCCAGCAGCCCTGGGGTAGCGGGGGTTTCGGAGACCCAGTACTTC.

This chain uses TRBV5-4 with TRBJ1-1; D gene ambiguous. Germline-derived CDR1 and CDR2 are SGHNT and YYREEE (reference sequence). The CDR3 contains 15 residues. The V end lost 4 bases, the J end lost 4 bases, and 17 bases lay between the germline ends. The CDR3 here is CASSPEADRGTEAFF. As DNA, the CDR3 is TGTGCCAGCAGCCCAGAAGCTGACCGGGGCACTGAAGCTTTCTTT.

This chain links TRBV12-5 with TRBJ2-7, with TRBD2 matching 8 bases. Germline-derived CDR1 and CDR2 are LGHNT and FRNRAP. The CDR3 contains 14 residues. The J segment lost 6 bases and the V segment lost 7 bases, leaving 11 bases of the junction unmatched. The CDR3 loop is CASAHTGGTGEQYF. The CDR3 DNA sequence: TGTGCTAGTGCCCATACGGGAGGGACCGGCGAGCAGTACTTC.

The chain joins TRBV21-1 to TRBJ1-1. TRBV21-1 is a documented pseudogene. The CDR3 length is 18 residues. CDR3 amino acids: CASSKERLKEVMDTEAFF. CDR3 bases: TGTGCCAGCAGCAAAGAACGGTTAAAGGAGGTTATGGACACTGAAGCTTTCTTT.

The gene calls are TRBV5-1 and TRBJ1-5, with a weak D call TRBD1 (6 bases). The length of the CDR3 is 15 residues. Germline loops: CDR1 SGHRS, CDR2 YFSETQ. Trimming took off 2 bases at V and 6 bases at J, with 15 bases between the two ends. As DNA, the CDR3 is TGCGCCAGCAGCTTCACAGGGAGGGAGGGTCAGCCCCAGCATTTT. As protein: CASSFTGREGQPQHF.

A few counts support this clone. This chain connects TRBV6-1 to TRBJ1-6, with D perhaps matching TRBD1 (6 bases). The V gene lost 2 bases and the J gene lost 7 bases, with 12 bases spanning the gap. Looked up from germline, CDR1 is MNHNS and CDR2 is SASEGT. This CDR3 comprises 15 residues. This CDR3 reads CASSEYLGANSPLHF. CDR3 nucleotide sequence: TGTGCCAGCAGTGAATATTTGGGGGCGAATTCACCCCTCCACTTT.

The chain recombines TRBV6-6 with TRBJ2-7; 7 bases are shared with TRBD1. The J segment lost 2 bases and the V segment lost 7 bases, leaving 8 bases of the junction unmatched. The CDR3 length is 14 residues. From germline, CDR1 is MNHNY and CDR2 SVGAGI (reference sequence). The CDR3 DNA reads as TGTGCCAGCAATCAGCAGGGACAGACCTACGAGCAGTACTTC. Translation gives CASNQQGQTYEQYF.

The rearrangement joins TRBV30 to TRBJ2-1, with D tentatively TRBD2 (6 bases). Germline V gene sequence: CDR1 GTSNPN, CDR2 SVGIG (reference sequence). The CDR3 totals 11 residues. Trimming stripped 0 bases from V and 14 bases from J, with 11 bases between. CDR3 DNA sequence: TGTGCCTGGAGTGTGGGGGGACCCGAGTTCTTC. Residues: CAWSVGGPEFF.

This chain connects TRBV4-1 to TRBJ2-7; possibly TRBD2 for D (5 bases). The CDR3 has 18 residues. Trimming removed 1 base from V and 0 bases from J, with 19 bases in between. Germline lookup yields CDR1 MGHRA and CDR2 YSYEKL. The CDR3 coding sequence is TGCGCCAGCAGCCAAGTTCCTACTCGGGAACAGCCCTCCTACGAGCAGTACTTC. Translated, it gives CASSQVPTREQPSYEQYF.

The CDR3 loop is CASSQVGLAGDEQFF. CDR3 coding DNA: TGCGCCAGCAGCCAAGTGGGGCTAGCGGGAGATGAGCAGTTCTTC. This chain uses TRBV4-1 with TRBJ2-1; TRBD2 agrees at 10 bases. V gave up 1 base and J gave up 8 bases; unmatched junction bases: 5. CDR1 is MGHRA, CDR2 YSYEKL, per germline. The CDR3 has 15 amino acids.

CDR3 bases: TGTGCCAGCAGCATACAGGGGGCCCAAACTAACTATGGCTACACCTTC. Its protein product is CASSIQGAQTNYGYTF. The V gene is TRBV7-8, the J gene TRBJ1-2, with 9 bases fitting TRBD1. V shed 5 bases and J 0 bases; nucleotides not matched to a gene: 7. The CDR3 spans 16 residues. In germline, CDR1 is SGHVS, CDR2 FQNEAQ.